A single sample gave rise to the 27 T cell receptor beta chains below, sequenced in a study of blood T cell repertoires in COVID-19. TCRdb's copy holds only in-frame clones and misses some; the assay was immunoSEQ multiplex PCR. The sample lists tens of thousands of clones; over 75% were seen once. Sequencing was performed on peripheral blood. These receptors were obtained from a woman aged 55 to 70 with acute or convalescent COVID-19.

This chain uses TRBV6-6 with TRBJ1-1, with TRBD1 identical over 8 bases. This CDR3 is built from 18 residues. V dropped 5 bases and J dropped 4; count of bases not matched to a gene: 18. Germline lookup yields CDR1 MNHNY and CDR2 SVGAGI (reference sequence). DNA for the CDR3: TGTGCCAGCAGTCGGGATAACGACGGACAGGGTTTTGTCACTGAAGCTTTCTTT. This sequence encodes CASSRDNDGQGFVTEAFF.

The chain recombines TRBV28 with TRBJ1-3; the D is unclear. V shed 6 bases and J shed 1 base, with 10 bases lying between them. Looked up from germline, CDR1 is MDHEN and CDR2 is SYDVKM. This CDR3 spans 14 amino acids. DNA for the CDR3: TGTGCCAGCAGGGAGGGCAGATCTGGAAACACCATATATTTT. Translated: CASREGRSGNTIYF.

The chain recombines TRBV18 with TRBJ1-1; D might be TRBD1 (5 bases). CDR1 and CDR2 (germline): KGHSH, LQKENI. The CDR3 totals 13 residues. V lost 7 bases, J lost 3 bases, and 12 bases lay in between. This chain's CDR3 is CASLLQADTEAFF. CDR3 DNA sequence: TGTGCCAGCTTACTACAGGCTGACACTGAAGCTTTCTTT.

This clone was picked up one time. The chain joins TRBV6-5 to TRBJ1-2, with TRBD1 as a possible D gene (5 bases). This CDR3 has 15 amino acids. V lost 2 bases, J lost 4 bases, and 14 bases lay in between. Germline V gene data show CDR1 as MNHEY and CDR2 as SVGAGI. CDR3 in amino acids: CASSYTRTSAYGYTF. In DNA form, the CDR3 reads TGTGCCAGCAGTTACACCCGGACATCCGCCTATGGCTACACCTTC.

The J gene is TRBJ2-2, the V gene TRBV9; D may be TRBD1 (5 bases). Trimming removed 1 base at V and 1 base at J, with 5 bases between. The CDR3 is 14 residues long. Germline V lookup: CDR1 SGDLS, CDR2 YYNGEE. CDR3 protein: CASSVQGNTGELFF. The CDR3 nucleotides are TGTGCCAGCAGCGTACAGGGGAACACCGGGGAGCTGTTTTTT.

The chain links TRBV7-8 to TRBJ1-4; 8 bases line up with TRBD1. CDR1 and CDR2 (germline): SGHVS, FQNEAQ. With 5 bases clipped from V and 1 base from J, the junction kept 6 bases outside the gene matches. The CDR3 loop spans 16 amino acids. This chain's CDR3 is CASSRRQGQTNEKLFF. The CDR3 DNA reads TGTGCCAGCAGCAGACGACAGGGGCAAACTAATGAAAAACTGTTTTTT.

This rearrangement joins TRBV7-8 to TRBJ1-1, with TRBD1 identical over 7 bases. Trimming removed 5 bases from V and 1 base from J; junction bases left unmatched: 7. CDR3 length: 15 residues. In germline, CDR1 is SGHVS, CDR2 FQNEAQ. The CDR3 region is CASSAQTGTNTEAFF. DNA of the CDR3: TGTGCCAGCAGCGCCCAGACAGGGACGAACACTGAAGCTTTCTTT.

The chain carries TRBV7-8 and TRBJ2-5, with unresolved D. CDR1 and CDR2 (germline): SGHVS, FQNEAQ. The CDR3 has 15 residues. V was trimmed by 4 bases and J by 3 bases, leaving 15 bases between them. The CDR3 protein is CASSSRGWIEETQYF. CDR3 nucleotides: TGTGCCAGCAGCTCGCGCGGATGGATAGAAGAGACCCAGTACTTC.

This chain links TRBV30 with TRBJ1-1; 9 bases align to TRBD1. The germline gives CDR1 GTSNPN, CDR2 SVGIG (reference sequence). Trimming removed 0 bases from V and 4 bases from J; junction bases left unmatched: 9. The CDR3 covers 16 residues. The CDR3 nucleotides are TGTGCCTGGAGTGTAATTTGGACAGGGGCATCCACTGAAGCTTTCTTT. This translates into CAWSVIWTGASTEAFF.

This chain links TRBV7-6 with TRBJ2-7; 10 nucleotides line up with TRBD1. Germline assignment: CDR1 SGHVS and CDR2 FNYEAQ. J was trimmed by 4 bases and V by 2 bases; bases with no gene match: 8. The CDR3 is made up of 16 amino acids. CDR3 nucleotides: TGTGCCAGCAGCTTAAATTCCGGGACAGGGGCTTACGAGCAGTACTTC. Residues: CASSLNSGTGAYEQYF.

CDR3 nucleotide sequence: TGCGCCAGCGGCGACACGCGCACCGGGGAGCTGTTTTTT. Protein: CASGDTRTGELFF. The chain links TRBV5-1 to TRBJ2-2, with D unresolved. V lost 7 bases, J lost 4 bases, and 11 bases lay in between. Germline CDR1 is SGHRS and CDR2 is YFSETQ. The CDR3 sequence is 13 residues long.

The chain has TRBV30 and TRBJ1-1, with TRBD1 identical over 7 bases. The CDR3 runs to 14 residues. Trimming at V came to 3 bases and at J to 6 bases, leaving 10 bases not matched to a gene. Germline V gene data show CDR1 as GTSNPN and CDR2 as SVGIG (reference sequence). The CDR3 nucleotides read TGTGCCTGGAGATCGACAGGGATACGTGCTGAAGCTTTCTTT. It translates to CAWRSTGIRAEAFF.

The chain uses TRBV27 and TRBJ2-1, with 9 bases identical to TRBD2. From germline, CDR1 is MNHEY and CDR2 SMNVEV (reference sequence). Germline trimming cut 5 bases from V and 7 bases from J; bases unmatched to any gene: 6. The CDR3 totals 14 residues. CDR3 sequence: CASSPWAGGNEQFF. The CDR3 DNA reads as TGTGCCAGCAGTCCCTGGGCGGGAGGGAATGAGCAGTTCTTC.

The chain has TRBV7-3 and TRBJ2-3; 7 nucleotides agree with TRBD2. V shed 5 bases and J 5 bases; nucleotides not matched to a gene: 10. The CDR3 has 15 amino acids. CDR1 SGHTA and CDR2 FQGTGA come from the germline V gene. CDR3 sequence (DNA): TGTGCCAGCAGCGAGGTGGGGGAGGGCCAAGATACGCAGTATTTT. Protein product: CASSEVGEGQDTQYF.

This clone was counted once. The V call is TRBV12-5, the J call TRBJ2-5; D is perhaps TRBD2 (6 bases). Germline V gene data show CDR1 as LGHNT and CDR2 as FRNRAP. V gave up 7 bases and J gave up 4 bases, with 22 bases separating them. CDR3 length: 16 residues. For the CDR3, the DNA is TGTGCTAGTGCCCCTTCCGCTAGCGCGTTGATAGAGACCCAGTACTTC. Its translation: CASAPSASALIETQYF. The variable domain in full, completed from reference TRBV12-5 and TRBJ2-5, reads DARVTQTPRHKVTEMGQEVTMRCQPILGHNTVFWYRQTMMQGLELLAYFRNRAPLDDSGMPKDRFSAEMPDATLATLKIQPSEPRDSAVYFCASAPSASALIETQYFGPGTRLLVL.

This clone has more than one count but fewer than ten. This rearrangement joins TRBV20-1 to TRBJ1-1; D uncertain. This CDR3 has 14 residues. Between the trimmed V and J ends, which lost 3 bases and 12 bases, there was a span of 23 bases. From germline, CDR1 is DFQATT and CDR2 SNEGSKA (reference sequence). The CDR3 DNA is TGCAGTGCTAGTAATCGAAGGCAGGACCGCGGGACTTTCTTT. Protein sequence: CSASNRRQDRGTFF.

The chain links TRBV6-1 to TRBJ1-2, with unresolved D. This CDR3 spans 14 amino acids. The ends were cut back, 2 bases at V and 8 bases at J, with 15 bases in the middle. Germline V CDR1 and CDR2: MNHNS, SASEGT. The CDR3 DNA reads as TGTGCCAGCAGTGAAAGTGACTCCCCATGGGGCTACACCTTC. Translation: CASSESDSPWGYTF.

The CDR3 loop reads CASSQAPDQPQHF. Here the CDR3 DNA reads TGCGCCAGCAGCCAAGCCCCGGATCAGCCCCAGCATTTT. This sequence joins TRBV4-1 and TRBJ1-5; no clear D. Germline loops: CDR1 MGHRA, CDR2 YSYEKL. The CDR3 spans 13 residues. V was cut by 1 base and J by 5 bases, with 6 bases left in between.

This chain connects TRBV27 to TRBJ1-6, with 7 positions matching TRBD1. Germline trimming cut 1 base from V and 5 bases from J; bases unmatched to any gene: 5. The CDR3 loop spans 16 amino acids. Germline assignment: CDR1 MNHEY and CDR2 SMNVEV (reference sequence). The CDR3 is CASSLLLTGNNSPLHF. The CDR3 DNA is TGTGCCAGCAGTTTATTATTGACAGGGAATAATTCACCCCTCCACTTT.

The chain combines TRBV3-1 (or the pseudogene TRBV3-2) with TRBJ2-7, with D tentatively TRBD2 (6 bases). Deletions cut 1 base from V and 6 bases from J, with 16 bases between. Germline values: CDR1 LGHDT, CDR2 YNNKEL (reference sequence). The CDR3 runs to 15 residues. The CDR3 nucleotides read TGTGCCAGCAGCCAAGCTGGACTACCTAGTAGCGAGCAGTACTTC. Translation gives CASSQAGLPSSEQYF.

V usage is TRBV3-1 (or the pseudogene TRBV3-2) and J usage is TRBJ1-5; D is possibly TRBD1 (5 bases). Trimming shortened V by 4 bases and J by 7 bases, and 11 bases separated the two germline ends. The CDR3 consists of 13 residues. Germline V gene sequence: CDR1 LGHDT, CDR2 YNNKEL (reference sequence). The CDR3 nucleotides read TGTGCCAGCAGCCTCGCCGGGGGACAGCCCCAGCATTTT. This gives the protein CASSLAGGQPQHF.

The chain is built from TRBV2 and TRBJ1-2, with D possibly matching TRBD1 (5 bases). Germline V gene lookup returns CDR1 SNHLY and CDR2 FYNNEI. This CDR3 is 16 amino acids long. The V end was cut by 3 bases, the J end by 3 bases, with 17 bases between. As DNA, the CDR3 is TGTGCCAGCAGTGACCAAATGGGGCCCCCTTACTATGGCTACACCTTC. This translates into CASSDQMGPPYYGYTF.

V is TRBV19 and J is TRBJ1-1; TRBD1 matches at 9 bases. The V gene end was trimmed by 7 bases and the J gene end by 2 bases; junction bases not matched to a gene: 11. The CDR3 is made up of 16 amino acids. Germline V gene sequence: CDR1 LNHDA, CDR2 SQIVND (reference sequence). The CDR3 nucleotides read TGTGCCAGTACCTTCTCAGGGACAGGGAGAAACACTGAAGCTTTCTTT. Residues: CASTFSGTGRNTEAFF.

V gene TRBV14 combines with J gene TRBJ2-7, with TRBD1 identical over 11 bases. Germline trimming cut 4 bases from V and 4 bases from J; bases unmatched to any gene: 12. This CDR3 has 17 residues. Germline V gene lookup returns CDR1 SGHDN and CDR2 FVKESK. The CDR3, as DNA: TGTGCCAGCAGCCGCCGACCCGGGACAGGGGGTGTATACGAGCAGTACTTC. It translates to CASSRRPGTGGVYEQYF.

The rearrangement joins TRBV9 to TRBJ2-5, with 9 nucleotides matching TRBD2. Germline V gene lookup returns CDR1 SGDLS and CDR2 YYNGEE. The length of the CDR3 is 16 residues. Trimming at V came to 0 bases and at J to 5 bases, leaving 8 bases not matched to a gene. The CDR3 DNA follows: TGTGCCAGCAGCGTAGGGTTTAGCGGGAGTACGGAGACCCAGTACTTC. It yields the protein CASSVGFSGSTETQYF.

This chain uses TRBV21-1 with TRBJ1-5; the table gives TRBD1 as D, unverified against the DNA. TRBV21-1 is tagged as a pseudogene. The CDR3 is 19 amino acids. The CDR3 here is CASSKEFVVVQGGDQPQHF. The CDR3 coding sequence is TGTGCCAGCAGCAAAGAGTTCGTTGTGGTGCAGGGCGGCGATCAGCCCCAGCATTTT.

The chain has TRBV24-1 and TRBJ2-3, with a weak D call TRBD1 (6 bases). The CDR3 extends over 16 amino acids. Per the germline V gene, CDR1 is KGHDR and CDR2 is SFDVKD. V was trimmed by 4 bases and J by 4 bases, leaving 17 bases between them. CDR3 region: CATSEGTLGRADTQYF. The DNA of the CDR3 is TGTGCCACCAGTGAGGGGACATTAGGAAGGGCAGATACGCAGTATTTT.